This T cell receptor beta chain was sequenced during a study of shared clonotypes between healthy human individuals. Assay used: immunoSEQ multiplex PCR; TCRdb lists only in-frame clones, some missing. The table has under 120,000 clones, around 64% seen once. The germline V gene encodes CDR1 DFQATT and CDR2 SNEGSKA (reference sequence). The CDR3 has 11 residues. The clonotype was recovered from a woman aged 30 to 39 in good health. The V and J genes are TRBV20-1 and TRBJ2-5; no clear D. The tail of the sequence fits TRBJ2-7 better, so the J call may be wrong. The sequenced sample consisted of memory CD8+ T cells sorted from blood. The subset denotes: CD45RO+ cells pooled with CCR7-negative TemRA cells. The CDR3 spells CSGGILYEQYF. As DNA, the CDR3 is TGCAGTGGGGGTATCCTCTACGAGCAGTACTTC.